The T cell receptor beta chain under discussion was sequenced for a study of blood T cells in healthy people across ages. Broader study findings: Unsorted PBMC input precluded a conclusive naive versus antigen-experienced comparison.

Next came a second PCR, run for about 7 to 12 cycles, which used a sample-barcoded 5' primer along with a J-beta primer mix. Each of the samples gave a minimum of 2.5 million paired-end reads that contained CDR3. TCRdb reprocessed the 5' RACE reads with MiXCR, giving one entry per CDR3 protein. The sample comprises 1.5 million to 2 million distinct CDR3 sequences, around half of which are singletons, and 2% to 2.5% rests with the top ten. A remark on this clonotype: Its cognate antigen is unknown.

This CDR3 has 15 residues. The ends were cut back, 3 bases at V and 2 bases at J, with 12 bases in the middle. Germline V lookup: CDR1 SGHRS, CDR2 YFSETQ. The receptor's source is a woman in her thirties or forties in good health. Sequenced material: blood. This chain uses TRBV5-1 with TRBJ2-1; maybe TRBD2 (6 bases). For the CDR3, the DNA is TGCGCCAGCAGCTCTGCGTCGGGGGCCTACAATGAGCAGTTCTTC. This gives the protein CASSSASGAYNEQFF.